There are many counts of the clone carrying this T cell receptor (beta chain). This sample was taken from a study of T cells in Graves' hyperthyroidism and ophthalmopathy. Uncontrolled infections, other autoimmune diseases, pregnancy or lactation led to exclusion of patients. What was amplified from RNA transcripts were TCR beta CDR3 regions. Researchers ran a first-round RT-PCR on the TCR CDR3 using the HTBI primer set. MiXCR, run by TCRdb on the multiplex PCR reads, gives a single entry per CDR3 protein. The sample lists roughly 380,000 distinct CDR3 sequences, approximately 15% occurring once. The sequence derives from a man younger than 45 with Graves' hyperthyroidism that later progressed to Graves' ophthalmopathy. The sequencing sample was made of blood.

The CDR3 loop reads CASSPRDRGYQPQHF. CDR3 nucleotides: TGTGCCAGCAGCCCCCGGGACAGAGGATATCAGCCCCAGCATTTT. The rearrangement links TRBV7-8 to TRBJ1-5, with 7 bases that match TRBD1. There are 15 residues in the CDR3. Germline V gives CDR1 SGHVS, CDR2 FQNEAQ. Losses at the gene ends were 5 bases for V and 5 bases for J; bases not matched to a gene: 9.